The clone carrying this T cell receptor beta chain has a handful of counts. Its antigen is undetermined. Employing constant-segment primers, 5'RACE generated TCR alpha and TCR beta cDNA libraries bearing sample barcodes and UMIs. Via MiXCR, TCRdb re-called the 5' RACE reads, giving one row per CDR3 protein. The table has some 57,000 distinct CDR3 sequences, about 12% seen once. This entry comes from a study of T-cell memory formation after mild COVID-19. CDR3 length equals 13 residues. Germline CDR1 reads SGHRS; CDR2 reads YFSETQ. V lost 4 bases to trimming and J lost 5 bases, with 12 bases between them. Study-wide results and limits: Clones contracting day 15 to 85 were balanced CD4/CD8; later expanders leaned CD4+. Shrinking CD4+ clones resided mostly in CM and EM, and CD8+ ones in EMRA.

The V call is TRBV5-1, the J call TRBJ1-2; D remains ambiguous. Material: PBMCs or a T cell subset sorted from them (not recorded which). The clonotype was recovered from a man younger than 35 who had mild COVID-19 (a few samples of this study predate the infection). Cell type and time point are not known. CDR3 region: CASSNVPLYGYTF. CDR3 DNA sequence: TGCGCCAGCAGCAACGTCCCGCTTTATGGCTACACCTTC.